This entry describes one T cell receptor (beta chain). This clonotype was seen a few times. Its recognized antigen is unknown. There are no base qualities to consult, and no much larger clone falls within one base. Based on the germline V gene, the CDR1 and CDR2 sequences are LGHNA and YSLEER. V gives up 1 base and J gives up 0 bases, and the segment between their germline ends measures 13 bases. Measured from the cysteine to the phenylalanine, the CDR3 is 17 residues long. Only the CDR3 DNA stays, 51 bases, in frame from base 1. This sample is part of a study of molecular identifiers for immune sequencing clone quantification (dated by TCRdb to the late 2010s). About the investigation overall: For a replicate experiment, RNA from approximately 20,000 or 100,000 naive CD8 T cells was divided into five aliquots, of which four were sequenced. The study was a methods study using CD8 T cells to benchmark molecular-identifier clustering-based TCR repertoire sequencing (MIDCIRS) and TCR RNA copy counting.

Libraries of naive CD8 T cells were built from 20,000 to 1,000,000 sorted cells, with 10%, 30% or 50% of the purified RNA used. Naive CD8 T cells, defined as CD8+CD4-CCR7+CD45RA+, were FACS-sorted into RLT Plus buffer on a BD FACSAria II. Detection sensitivity was tested by spiking Jurkat RNA equal to about 10 TCR copies' worth into samples containing roughly 17,000-1,100,000 naive CD8 T cells. Enrichment of CD8 T cells was done with RosetteSep CD8+ T Cell Enrichment Cocktail plus Ficoll-Paque, and ACK red cell lysis came afterward. The research as a whole found: Naive libraries contained spiked-in Jurkat TCR RNA (around eleven copies' worth), which is not part of the donor repertoire. Modeling estimated about three recovered TCR RNA copies per cell, compared with about 10 by digital PCR, which implies roughly 30% capture efficiency. When barcode sub-clustering was omitted, TCR diversity was inflated by chimeric consensus sequences, with chimeras reaching as high as 47%. In CMV-specific effector cells, over 99% of molecules were held by clones above 20 RNA copies, whereas under 1% of molecules were held by such clones in naive cells. A single cell's worth of spiked-in Jurkat TCR RNA was reported detectable even among around 970,000 naive CD8 T cells. The sizes of highly expanded clones could end up underestimated when identical TCR molecules share a barcode.

Libraries were built with PCR. Sequencing used an Illumina HiSeq 4000. Bulk TCR libraries were generated as previously described, with the TCR primers listed in Table S5 used. Total RNA was purified with the Qiagen AllPrep DNA/RNA kit. Before any analysis, reads coming from multiple sequencing runs of the same library were combined into one pool. Per the original workflow: Reads were retained only if the reads had an exact TCR constant sequence, and the retained reads were trimmed to 150 nt and grouped according to their 12-nt molecular barcodes. Reads inside each barcode group were sub-clustered using a 15% Levenshtein threshold, and a quality-weighted consensus sequence was constructed for each RNA molecule. Non-functional sequences were filtered out, along with any lower-count sequence sitting one edit away from another sequence. On the basis of fitting two negative binomial distributions, barcode sub-clusters with fewer than 20% of the maximum read count were discarded. Clones were called with MiXCR by TCRdb after fastp trimmed the public reads at Q25, and only in-frame beta chains were retained. CDR3 protein duplicates are merged, each entry listing the most common genes and DNA. The authors' filters were not applied to this entry. The sample table records over 85,000 distinct CDR3 sequences; approximately 22% of these occur just once. Of the sample, roughly 1% is held by the ten largest clones.

Sequenced sample: naive CD8+ T cells from blood, with Jurkat cell RNA spiked in. The cell subset or site label, as the study defines it: FACS-sorted CD8+CD4-CCR7+CD45RA+ naive T cells. Recombination joined TRBV4-3 with TRBJ2-4; the D gene is not confidently resolved. This sequence originates from a human donor in good health. Some libraries in this study had Jurkat cell RNA spiked in. The nucleotide sequence reads as follows: TGCGCCAGCAGCCAAGGTTGGCTGGGCATAGCCAAAAACATTCAGTACTTC. It codes for CASSQGWLGIAKNIQYF.